This T cell receptor (beta chain) was identified during a study of monozygotic twins with inflammatory bowel disease (dated by TCRdb to between 2019 and 2020). About the full investigation: The complete study included about 30 monozygotic twin pairs: 19 IBD-discordant Danish pairs and nine German pairs, of which four were IBD-concordant and five were IBD-discordant. Disease-associated traits were sought mainly through comparisons between IBD patients and their genetically identical healthy co-twins within discordant pairs. Each individual had, on average, about 151 000 unique TCRalpha sequences and 181 000 unique TCRbeta sequences available for analysis.

Spanning cysteine to phenylalanine, the CDR3 consists of 16 amino acids. DNA is not on record. Sequences MNHNS (CDR1) and SASEGT (CDR2) are obtained from the germline V gene. Paper-wide results and their limitations: Compared with healthy twins, IBD patients shared fewer clonotypes with other individuals, and the difference was most pronounced in patients with signs of disease activity. No single strong signal or clonotype linked to IBD turned up in the results, so the idea that one exists was not supported. Repertoire similarity did not differ between concordant and discordant twins, possibly due to limited statistical power. TCRbeta repertoire diversity, by inverse Simpson index, was decreased in IBD patients compared with their healthy co-twins. Distinction between different T cell subtypes could not be achieved in the analysis. Because patients were on differing immunosuppressive treatments, the repertoires may have picked up extra background noise and inter-individual variability.

Preparation of the library involved 5' RACE. Each TCR library was prepared from 3,000 to 4,500 ng of total RNA. For each sample, cDNA synthesis with SMARTScribe reverse transcriptase was split into eight separate reactions. During cDNA synthesis, template switching was used to introduce unique molecular identifiers that contained a 6-nucleotide sample barcode. TCRalpha and TCRbeta cDNA was amplified in two nested PCRs of about 17 and 10 cycles, and bead purification was carried out after each PCR. Before amplification, the cDNA was treated with uracil DNA-glycosylase and purified using the QIAquick PCR purification kit. The second PCR added Illumina TruSeq-compatible adapters along with sample-specific barcodes. TapeStation and Qubit were used to check library quality and concentration, and 5 to 5.5 ng of each library was pooled. Sequencing of the pooled libraries was done on an Illumina HiSeq2500 single-index Rapid Run using custom sequencing primers and 2 x 100 bp reads. In the paper's pipeline: UMI-based consensus assembly with MiGEC version 1.2.6 was used to correct PCR and sequencing errors. MiXCR version 2.1.1 was used to carry out V(D)J alignment, clonotype assembly and CDR3 extraction. Gene usage, clonotype sharing and MAIT/NKT TCR abundance were normalised by analysing the top 1000, 10 000 and 20 000 clonotypes per sample. After downsampling to 27 000 UMIs, diversity was calculated as the inverse Simpson index using the vegan R package. Paired Mann-Whitney U tests were applied to discordant twin pairs, with Benjamini-Hochberg correction for multiple testing. Following reprocessing of the reads by TCRdb, the data hold one row per CDR3 protein sequence and no DNA is available. TCRdb's processing, not the study's, gives the V and J calls here. The sample's table covers over 350,000 distinct CDR3 sequences. Approximately 2.8% of the sample is in the top ten clones.

From each donor, an approximately 2.5 ml peripheral blood sample was collected into PAXgene tubes and stored at -80 degrees C. Without any T cell sorting, total RNA was extracted from whole blood using the PAXgene blood miRNA kit on an automated QIAcube. Peripheral blood from monozygotic twin pairs who were concordant or discordant for inflammatory bowel disease underwent deep TCRalpha and TCRbeta repertoire profiling using unique molecular barcoding. Smoking habits were recorded for all twin pairs, and individuals were classified as current, former or never smokers. Points on this clonotype: Which antigen it targets is not known.

The sequenced sample consisted of blood. The sequence is built from TRBV6-1 and TRBJ2-2; the D gene TCRdb calls, TRBD1, cannot be checked with no DNA. This TCR derives from a human donor with ulcerative colitis or Crohn's disease, or a healthy co-twin of an affected twin (not recorded which). Here the CDR3 is given as CASSEGSQGTTGELFF.